The 25 T cell receptor beta chains in this list originate from one sample, sequenced in a study of blood T cell repertoires in COVID-19. This table comes from immunoSEQ multiplex PCR, and its TCRdb copy is limited to in-frame clones, with some not included. The data show 150,000 or so clones, with 60% to 80% seen just once and around 3% held by the top ten. The sample taken for sequencing was PBMCs or T cells enriched from blood (not recorded which). These receptors all stem from a woman aged 45-60 years who had recovered from COVID-19.

The chain couples TRBV5-4 to TRBJ2-3; 7 bases line up with TRBD2. CDR3 length equals 15 residues. Trimming took 4 bases from V and 2 from J; bases not matched to a gene: 7. Germline values: CDR1 SGHNT, CDR2 YYREEE (reference sequence). Here the CDR3 reads CASSPRDYYTDTQYF. CDR3 coding DNA: TGTGCCAGCAGCCCCCGGGACTACTACACAGATACGCAGTATTTT.

The genes are TRBV11-1 and TRBJ1-6; D might be TRBD1 (6 bases). V was pared by 2 bases and J by 5 bases, with 10 bases between. Germline CDR1 is SGHAT and CDR2 is FQDESV (reference sequence). This CDR3 region has 15 residues. CDR3: CASSLRTENNSPLHF. DNA of the CDR3: TGTGCCAGCAGCTTAAGGACAGAGAATAATTCACCCCTCCACTTT. Supplemented by reference TRBV11-1 and TRBJ1-6, the full variable domain reads EAEVAQSPRYKITEKSQAVAFWCDPISGHATLYWYRQILGQGPELLVQFQDESVVDDSQLPKDRFSAERLKGVDSTLKIQPAELGDSAMYLCASSLRTENNSPLHFGNGTRLTVT.

The chain links TRBV19 to TRBJ2-2, with D possibly TRBD1 on 6 matching bases. The V and J ends lost 4 bases and 1 base respectively, with 7 bases between them. Germline V gives CDR1 LNHDA, CDR2 SQIVND (reference sequence). CDR3 length equals 14 residues. CDR3 in DNA: TGTGCCAGTAGTAGCAGGGGGAACACCGGGGAGCTGTTTTTT. This sequence encodes CASSSRGNTGELFF.

As for this clone: Other DNA sequences in this specimen translate into the identical CDR3. The chain joins TRBV10-3 to TRBJ1-1; the match to TRBD1 covers 7 bases. J lost 1 base, V lost 4 bases, and 3 bases had no gene match. This CDR3 contains 14 residues. Germline assignment: CDR1 ENHRY and CDR2 SYGVKD. The CDR3: CAISGTGGNTEAFF. The CDR3, as DNA: TGTGCCATCAGTGGGACAGGCGGGAACACTGAAGCTTTCTTT.

DNA of the CDR3: TGTGCCAGCAGCAGGGACTACACAGGGGGCTTAACCGAGCAGTACTTC. Its protein product is CASSRDYTGGLTEQYF. This chain joins TRBV5-6 and TRBJ2-7; 9 bases match TRBD1. Unmatched junction bases numbered 14, after V lost 4 bases and J lost 6 bases. The CDR3 length is 16 residues. Germline CDR1 SGHDT, CDR2 YYEEEE.

The chain recombines TRBV7-9 with TRBJ1-2; 11 positions match TRBD1. Germline CDR1 SEHNR, CDR2 FQNEAQ (reference sequence). Trimming removed 6 bases from V and 0 bases from J; junction bases left unmatched: 12. CDR3 length equals 18 residues. The CDR3 bases are TGTGCCAGCAGTGGGACAGGGGGTCTCCGGGCGGCTAACTATGGCTACACCTTC. Translation: CASSGTGGLRAANYGYTF.

The chain combines TRBV7-9 with TRBJ1-2, with D possibly matching TRBD1 (5 bases). V was clipped by 1 base and J by 8 bases, with 8 bases between them. The CDR3 has 12 residues. Germline CDR1 SEHNR, CDR2 FQNEAQ (reference sequence). The CDR3 region is CASSLETGGYTF. DNA of the CDR3: TGTGCCAGCAGCTTAGAAACAGGAGGCTACACCTTC. Full variable domain (missing parts from reference TRBV7-9 and TRBJ1-2): DTGVSQNPRHKITKRGQNVTFRCDPISEHNRLYWYRQTLGQGPEFLTYFQNEAQLEKSRLLSDRFSAERPKGSFSTLEIQRTEQGDSAMYLCASSLETGGYTFGSGTRLTVV.

There are a few counts of this clone. The rearrangement joins TRBV9 to TRBJ1-3; TRBD1 matches 7 bases. Germline V gene lookup returns CDR1 SGDLS and CDR2 YYNGEE. V trimming: 4 bases; J trimming: 4 bases; junction bases outside the gene matches: 11. The CDR3 contains 16 residues. CDR3 DNA sequence: TGTGCCAGCAGCAAAGAATTGACAGGGAGCGGAAACACCATATATTTT. Protein sequence: CASSKELTGSGNTIYF.

V and J are TRBV7-8 and TRBJ1-2; a weak D match, TRBD1 (5 bases). Between the trimmed V and J ends, which lost 0 bases and 6 bases, there was a span of 11 bases. The CDR3 length is 14 residues. Germline V gene sequence: CDR1 SGHVS, CDR2 FQNEAQ. CDR3 in amino acids: CASSLAKRGDGYTF. The CDR3 DNA is TGTGCCAGCAGCTTAGCGAAAAGGGGCGATGGCTACACCTTC.

The rearrangement uses TRBV3-1 (or the pseudogene TRBV3-2) and TRBJ2-4; D is unresolved. CDR3 length: 15 residues. Germline-derived CDR1 and CDR2 are LGHDT and YNNKEL (reference sequence). V lost 4 bases, J lost 2 bases, and 12 bases lay in between. The chain's CDR3 is CASSPSVVPKNIQYF. In DNA form, the CDR3 reads TGTGCCAGCAGCCCGAGCGTCGTGCCCAAAAACATTCAGTACTTC.

The chain couples TRBV3-1 (or the pseudogene TRBV3-2) to TRBJ1-2; D is perhaps TRBD1 (5 bases). The V gene's germline CDR1 is LGHDT and CDR2 YNNKEL (reference sequence). Between the trimmed V and J ends, which lost 2 bases and 6 bases, there was a span of 10 bases. This CDR3 is 13 amino acids long. Here the CDR3 reads CASSQFAGDGYTF. Here the CDR3 DNA reads TGTGCCAGCAGCCAATTTGCGGGGGATGGCTACACCTTC.

This clone showed up just once. V and J are TRBV12-3 or TRBV12-4 and TRBJ1-2, with a possible D match to TRBD1 (5 bases). V was clipped by 6 bases and J by 6 bases, with 14 bases between them. The CDR3 runs 13 residues. The CDR3 loop reads CASRGGGVDGYTF. The CDR3 region has the DNA TGTGCCAGCAGGGGGGGAGGGGTAGATGGCTACACCTTC.

The CDR3 nucleotides are TGTGCCAGCAGTTTTTTCGGGACAGGGGGAATTGGCAATCAGCCCCAGCATTTT. Amino acid sequence: CASSFFGTGGIGNQPQHF. The V and J genes are TRBV7-9 and TRBJ1-5; 11 bases line up with TRBD1. The CDR3 extends over 18 amino acids. V dropped 6 bases and J dropped 2; count of bases not matched to a gene: 12. Germline values: CDR1 SEHNR, CDR2 FQNEAQ (reference sequence).

The chain is built from TRBV2 and TRBJ1-2; D possibly corresponds to TRBD1 (5 bases). The ends were cut back, 8 bases at V and 13 bases at J, with 17 bases in the middle. This CDR3 is built from 11 residues. Per the germline V gene, CDR1 is SNHLY and CDR2 is FYNNEI. The CDR3 protein is CASGVGAFGTF. The CDR3, as DNA: TGTGCCAGCGGGGTAGGGGCCTTCGGCACCTTC.

V usage is TRBV7-9 and J usage is TRBJ2-3, with a possible D match to TRBD2 (6 bases). The germline V gene has CDR1 SEHNR and CDR2 FQNEAQ (reference sequence). The CDR3 consists of 14 residues. The germline V and J ends were trimmed by 5 bases and 0 bases, with 9 bases remaining between them. Here the CDR3 DNA reads TGTGCCAGCAGCGAAGGACTAAGCACAGATACGCAGTATTTT. Its protein product is CASSEGLSTDTQYF.

The rearrangement links TRBV7-9 to TRBJ1-2; D is unresolved. The CDR3 consists of 17 residues. Between the trimmed V and J ends, which lost 2 bases and 3 bases, there was a span of 19 bases. CDR1 is SEHNR and CDR2 is FQNEAQ in the germline V gene (reference sequence). CDR3 nucleotide sequence: TGTGCCAGCAGCTTACGGAGCTCGGCCCTAGTTCACTATGGCTACACCTTC. Its protein is CASSLRSSALVHYGYTF.

V is TRBV6-4 and J is TRBJ1-4, with D hard to call. This CDR3 spans 17 amino acids. The germline V gene encodes CDR1 MRHNA and CDR2 SNTAGT. Trimming left V 2 bases short and J 3 bases short, with 16 bases between. In DNA form, the CDR3 reads TGTGCCAGCAGTGACCCCCGAAGGGTGCGGGCTAATGAAAAACTGTTTTTT. The encoded protein is CASSDPRRVRANEKLFF.

The chain recombines TRBV9 with TRBJ1-6, with TRBD1 matching over 8 bases. The V and J ends lost 3 bases and 0 bases, in that order; junction bases with no gene match: 5. The CDR3 totals 17 residues. Germline V gene data show CDR1 as SGDLS and CDR2 as YYNGEE. CDR3 loop: CASSGTGSGSYNSPLHF. Written as DNA, the CDR3 is TGTGCCAGCAGCGGGACAGGGTCGGGCTCCTATAATTCACCCCTCCACTTT.

This clone was picked up one time. The rearrangement joins TRBV27 to TRBJ2-7, with 7 bases matching TRBD2. J lost 3 bases, V lost 4 bases, and 3 bases had no gene match. Germline CDR1 and CDR2: MNHEY and SMNVEV (reference sequence). The CDR3 length is 13 residues. The CDR3 DNA follows: TGTGCCAGCAGTTCGGGCGGGAGCTACGAGCAGTACTTC. Its translation is CASSSGGSYEQYF.

V is TRBV19 and J is TRBJ1-5; the match to TRBD1 covers 8 bases. The germline V gene has CDR1 LNHDA and CDR2 SQIVND (reference sequence). This CDR3 is built from 15 residues. The junction had 8 bases not matched to a gene; V was cut back by 4 bases and J by 6 bases. DNA for the CDR3: TGTGCCAGTAGTACAGACAGGGGATCGGGTCAGCCCCAGCATTTT. This translates into CASSTDRGSGQPQHF.

This clone showed up just a few times. The chain combines TRBV5-5 with TRBJ1-4; D is perhaps TRBD1 (5 bases). The germline V and J ends were trimmed by 3 bases and 0 bases, with 12 bases remaining between them. The germline CDR1 and CDR2 sequences are SGHKS and YYEKEE (reference sequence). This CDR3 has 16 residues. CDR3 in amino acids: CASSYTTGATNEKLFF. The CDR3 DNA follows: TGTGCCAGCAGCTACACTACAGGCGCAACTAATGAAAAACTGTTTTTT.

The V call is TRBV7-2, the J call TRBJ1-2; the D is unclear. The CDR3 loop spans 10 amino acids. The V end was cut by 8 bases, the J end by 3 bases, with 4 bases between. Germline loops: CDR1 SGHTA, CDR2 FQGNSA. The CDR3 DNA reads as TGTGCCAGCGGAGACTATGGCTACACCTTC. It yields the protein CASGDYGYTF.

This clone showed up just a few times. The chain has TRBV2 and TRBJ1-6, with D tentatively TRBD1 (6 bases). V lost 7 bases, J lost 6 bases, and 13 bases lay in between. Germline V CDR1 and CDR2: SNHLY, FYNNEI. This CDR3 has 14 residues. CDR3 sequence reads: CASNRQDLNSPLHF. The CDR3 DNA reads as TGTGCCAGCAACCGACAGGACCTTAATTCACCCCTCCACTTT.

A word on this clone: Different DNA sequences within this sample yield the same CDR3. The V gene is TRBV18, the J gene TRBJ1-1; no reliable D call. CDR1 and CDR2 (germline): KGHSH, LQKENI. Deletions cut 3 bases from V and 1 base from J, with 6 bases between. The length of the CDR3 is 13 residues. In nucleotides, the CDR3 is TGTGCCAGCTCACCGCGGGGGAACACTGAAGCTTTCTTT. It codes for CASSPRGNTEAFF.

The chain carries TRBV5-1 and TRBJ2-5, with D tentatively TRBD1 (6 bases). This CDR3 spans 16 amino acids. CDR1 is SGHRS and CDR2 is YFSETQ in the germline V gene. V lost 0 bases and J 6 bases, leaving 18 bases between the germline ends. CDR3 in amino acids: CASSLGDTPSTKTQYF. CDR3 in DNA: TGCGCCAGCAGCTTGGGGGACACCCCCTCTACGAAGACCCAGTACTTC.